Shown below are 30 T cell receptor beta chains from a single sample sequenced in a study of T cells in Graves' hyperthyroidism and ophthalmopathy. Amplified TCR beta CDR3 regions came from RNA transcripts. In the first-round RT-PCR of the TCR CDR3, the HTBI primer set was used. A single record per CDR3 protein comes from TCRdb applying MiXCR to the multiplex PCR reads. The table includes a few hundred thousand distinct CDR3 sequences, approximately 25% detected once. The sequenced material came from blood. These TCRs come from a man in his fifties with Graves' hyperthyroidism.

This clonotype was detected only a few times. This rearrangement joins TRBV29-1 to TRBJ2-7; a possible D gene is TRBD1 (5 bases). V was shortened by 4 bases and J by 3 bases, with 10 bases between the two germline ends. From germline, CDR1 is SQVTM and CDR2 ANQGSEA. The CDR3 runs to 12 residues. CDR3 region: CSVGAGNYEQYF. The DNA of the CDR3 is TGCAGCGTTGGAGCAGGGAACTACGAGCAGTACTTC.

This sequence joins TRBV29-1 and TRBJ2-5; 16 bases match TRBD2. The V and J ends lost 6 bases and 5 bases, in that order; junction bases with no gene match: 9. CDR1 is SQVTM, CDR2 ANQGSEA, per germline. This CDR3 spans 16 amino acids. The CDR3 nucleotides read TGCAGCGTCACCGGGACTAGCGGGAGGGGTAGGGAGACCCAGTACTTC. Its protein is CSVTGTSGRGRETQYF.

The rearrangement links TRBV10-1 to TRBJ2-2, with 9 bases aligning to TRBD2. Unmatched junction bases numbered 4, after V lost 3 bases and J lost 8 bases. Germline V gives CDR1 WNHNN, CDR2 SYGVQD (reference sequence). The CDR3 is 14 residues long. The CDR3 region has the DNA TGCGCCAGCAGTGAAAAGACTAGCGGAGGGGAGCTGTTTTTT. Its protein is CASSEKTSGGELFF.

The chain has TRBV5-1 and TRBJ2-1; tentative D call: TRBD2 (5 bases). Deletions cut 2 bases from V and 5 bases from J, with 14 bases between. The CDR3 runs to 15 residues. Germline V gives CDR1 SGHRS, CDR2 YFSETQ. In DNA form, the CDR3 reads TGCGCCAGCAGCTTCGGACGTCTAGCTGACAATGAGCAGTTCTTC. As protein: CASSFGRLADNEQFF.

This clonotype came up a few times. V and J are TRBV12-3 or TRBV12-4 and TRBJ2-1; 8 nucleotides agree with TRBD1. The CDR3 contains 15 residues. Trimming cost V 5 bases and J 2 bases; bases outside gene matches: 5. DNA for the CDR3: TGTGCCAGCAGTAGACAGGGGTTGGCCTACAATGAGCAGTTCTTC. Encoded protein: CASSRQGLAYNEQFF.

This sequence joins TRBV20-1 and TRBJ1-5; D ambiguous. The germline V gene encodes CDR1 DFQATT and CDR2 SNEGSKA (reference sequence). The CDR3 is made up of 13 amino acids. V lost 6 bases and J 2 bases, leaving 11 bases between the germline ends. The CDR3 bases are TGCAGTGCCGACCCAGGTGGCAATCAGCCCCAGCATTTT. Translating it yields CSADPGGNQPQHF.

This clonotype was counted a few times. CDR3 in amino acids: CASSQEGSSGRGNEQFF. CDR3 in DNA: TGTGCCAGCAGTCAGGAGGGGTCTAGCGGGAGAGGTAATGAGCAGTTCTTC. The chain uses TRBV25-1 and TRBJ2-1, with TRBD2 matching over 10 bases. V shed 5 bases and J 7 bases; nucleotides not matched to a gene: 14. This CDR3 comprises 17 residues. CDR1 is MGHDK, CDR2 SYGVNS, per germline.

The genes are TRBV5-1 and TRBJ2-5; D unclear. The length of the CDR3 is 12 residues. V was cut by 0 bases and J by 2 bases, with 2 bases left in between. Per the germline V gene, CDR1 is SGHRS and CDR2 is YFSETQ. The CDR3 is CASSLVQETQYF. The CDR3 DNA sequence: TGCGCCAGCAGCTTGGTACAAGAGACCCAGTACTTC.

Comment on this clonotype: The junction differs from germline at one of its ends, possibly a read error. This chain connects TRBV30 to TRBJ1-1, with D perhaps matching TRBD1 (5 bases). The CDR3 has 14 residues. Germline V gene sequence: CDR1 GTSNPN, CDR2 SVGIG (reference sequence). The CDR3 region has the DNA TGTGCCTGGAGCAAGGGGTTGGTGAACACTGAAGCTGTCTTT. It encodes CAWSKGLVNTEAVF.

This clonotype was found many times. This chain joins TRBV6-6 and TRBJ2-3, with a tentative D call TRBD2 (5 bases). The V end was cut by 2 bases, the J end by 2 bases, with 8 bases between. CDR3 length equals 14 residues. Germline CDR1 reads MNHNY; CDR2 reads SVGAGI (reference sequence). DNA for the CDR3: TGTGCCAGCAGTTACAGGAGGCCCACAGATACGCAGTATTTT. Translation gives CASSYRRPTDTQYF.

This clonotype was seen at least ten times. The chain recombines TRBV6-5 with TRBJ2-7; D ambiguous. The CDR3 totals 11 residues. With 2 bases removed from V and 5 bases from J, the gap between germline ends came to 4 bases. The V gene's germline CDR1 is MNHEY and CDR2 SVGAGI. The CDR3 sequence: CASSYVNEQYF. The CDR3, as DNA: TGTGCCAGCAGTTACGTTAACGAGCAGTACTTC.

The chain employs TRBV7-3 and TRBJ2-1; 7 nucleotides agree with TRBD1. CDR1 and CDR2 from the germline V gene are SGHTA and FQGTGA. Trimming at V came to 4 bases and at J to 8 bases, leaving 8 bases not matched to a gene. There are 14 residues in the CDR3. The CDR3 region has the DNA TGTGCCAGCAGCTACAGGGGTGTCGGCTATGAGCAGTTCTTC. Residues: CASSYRGVGYEQFF.

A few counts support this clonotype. The CDR3 reads CASSTVHTEAFF. As DNA, the CDR3 is TGTGCCAGCAGCACCGTCCACACTGAAGCTTTCTTT. This chain joins TRBV7-9 and TRBJ1-1; D gene uncertain. This CDR3 is built from 12 residues. Germline assignment: CDR1 SEHNR and CDR2 FQNEAQ (reference sequence). Trimming shortened V by 5 bases and J by 3 bases, and 7 bases separated the two germline ends.

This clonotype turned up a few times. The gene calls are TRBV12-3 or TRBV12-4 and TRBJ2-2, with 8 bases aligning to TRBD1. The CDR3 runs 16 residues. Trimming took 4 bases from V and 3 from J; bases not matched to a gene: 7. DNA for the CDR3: TGTGCCAGCAGTTCCATCGACAGGGGCTACACCGGGGAGCTGTTTTTT. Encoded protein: CASSSIDRGYTGELFF.

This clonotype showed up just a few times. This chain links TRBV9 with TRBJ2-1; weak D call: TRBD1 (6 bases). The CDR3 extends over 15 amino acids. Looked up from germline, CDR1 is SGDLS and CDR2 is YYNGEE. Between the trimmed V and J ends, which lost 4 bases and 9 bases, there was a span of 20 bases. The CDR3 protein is CASSLFGETRGEQFF. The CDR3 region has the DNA TGTGCCAGCAGCCTATTTGGGGAAACCAGGGGTGAGCAGTTCTTC.

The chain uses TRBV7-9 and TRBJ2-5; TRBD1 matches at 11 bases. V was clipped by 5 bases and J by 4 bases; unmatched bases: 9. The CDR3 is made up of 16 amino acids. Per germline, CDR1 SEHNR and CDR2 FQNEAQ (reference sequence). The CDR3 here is CASSPRTGGAGETQYF. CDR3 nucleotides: TGTGCCAGCAGCCCTCGGACAGGGGGCGCGGGAGAGACCCAGTACTTC. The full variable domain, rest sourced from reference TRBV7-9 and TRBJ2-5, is DTGVSQNPRHKITKRGQNVTFRCDPISEHNRLYWYRQTLGQGPEFLTYFQNEAQLEKSRLLSDRFSAERPKGSFSTLEIQRTEQGDSAMYLCASSPRTGGAGETQYFGPGTRLLVL.

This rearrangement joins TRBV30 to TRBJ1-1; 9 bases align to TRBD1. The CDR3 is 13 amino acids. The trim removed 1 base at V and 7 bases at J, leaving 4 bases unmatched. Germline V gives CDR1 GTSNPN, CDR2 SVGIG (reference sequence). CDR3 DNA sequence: TGTGCCTGGAGTGCCGGGACAGGGTTTGAAGCTTTCTTT. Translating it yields CAWSAGTGFEAFF.

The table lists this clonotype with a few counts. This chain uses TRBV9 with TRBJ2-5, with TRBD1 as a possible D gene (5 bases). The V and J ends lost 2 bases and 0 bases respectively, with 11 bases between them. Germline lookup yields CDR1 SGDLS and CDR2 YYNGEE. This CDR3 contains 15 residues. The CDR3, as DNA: TGTGCCAGCAGCGTGTATCTAGGGGACCAAGAGACCCAGTACTTC. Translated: CASSVYLGDQETQYF. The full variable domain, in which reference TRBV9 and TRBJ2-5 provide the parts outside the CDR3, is DSGVTQTPKHLITATGQRVTLRCSPRSGDLSVYWYQQSLDQGLQFLIQYYNGEERAKGNILERFSAQQFPDLHSELNLSSLELGDSALYFCASSVYLGDQETQYFGPGTRLLVL.

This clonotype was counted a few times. The CDR3 reads CASTPGRTLSGNTIYF. DNA of the CDR3: TGTGCCAGTACCCCTGGACGCACCCTCTCTGGAAACACCATATATTTT. The chain recombines TRBV19 with TRBJ1-3, with unresolved D. Germline CDR1 is LNHDA and CDR2 is SQIVND (reference sequence). V was cut by 7 bases and J by 0 bases, with 16 bases left in between. CDR3 size: 16 residues.

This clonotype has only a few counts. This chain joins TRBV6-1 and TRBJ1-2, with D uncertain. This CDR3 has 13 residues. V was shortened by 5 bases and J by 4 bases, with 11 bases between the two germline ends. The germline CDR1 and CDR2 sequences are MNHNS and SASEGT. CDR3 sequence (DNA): TGTGCCAGCAGTCCCAGTACCTCCTATGGCTACACCTTC. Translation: CASSPSTSYGYTF.

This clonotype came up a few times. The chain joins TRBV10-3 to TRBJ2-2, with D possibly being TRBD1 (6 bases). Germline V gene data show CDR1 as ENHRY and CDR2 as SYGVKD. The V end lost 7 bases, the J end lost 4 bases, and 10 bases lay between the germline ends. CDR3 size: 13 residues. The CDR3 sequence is CAIKGGSTGELFF. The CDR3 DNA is TGTGCCATCAAAGGGGGTTCCACCGGGGAGCTGTTTTTT.

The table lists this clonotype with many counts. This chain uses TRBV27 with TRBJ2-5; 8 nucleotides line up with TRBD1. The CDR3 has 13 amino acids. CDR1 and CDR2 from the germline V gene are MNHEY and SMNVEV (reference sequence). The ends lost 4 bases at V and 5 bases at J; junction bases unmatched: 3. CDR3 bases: TGTGCCAGCAGTTGGACAGGGCGGGAGACCCAGTACTTC. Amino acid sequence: CASSWTGRETQYF.

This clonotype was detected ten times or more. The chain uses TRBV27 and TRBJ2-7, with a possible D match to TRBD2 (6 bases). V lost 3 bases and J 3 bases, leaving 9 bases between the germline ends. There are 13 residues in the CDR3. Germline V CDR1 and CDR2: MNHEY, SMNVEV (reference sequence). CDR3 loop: CASSFGSGYEQYF. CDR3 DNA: TGTGCCAGCAGTTTCGGTAGCGGCTACGAGCAGTACTTC.

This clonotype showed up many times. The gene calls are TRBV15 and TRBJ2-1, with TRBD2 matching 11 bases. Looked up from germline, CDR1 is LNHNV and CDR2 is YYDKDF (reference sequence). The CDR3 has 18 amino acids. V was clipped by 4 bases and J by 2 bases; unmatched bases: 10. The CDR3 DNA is TGTGCCACCAGCACCCCGACTAGCGGGATTCATACCTACAATGAGCAGTTCTTC. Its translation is CATSTPTSGIHTYNEQFF.

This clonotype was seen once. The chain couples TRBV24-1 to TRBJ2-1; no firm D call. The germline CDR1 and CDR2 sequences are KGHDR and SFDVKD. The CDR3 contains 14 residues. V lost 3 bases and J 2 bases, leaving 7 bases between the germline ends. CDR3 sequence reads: CATSDPPAYNEQFF. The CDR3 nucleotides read TGTGCCACCAGTGATCCCCCAGCCTACAATGAGCAGTTCTTC.

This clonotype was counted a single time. The CDR3 sequence is CASSEAAGAIGAGELFF. DNA for the CDR3: TGTGCCAGCAGTGAAGCGGCCGGTGCCATCGGCGCCGGGGAGCTGTTTTTT. V usage is TRBV6-1 and J usage is TRBJ2-2, with no clear D. CDR3 length: 17 residues. The V end lost 0 bases, the J end lost 6 bases, and 17 bases lay between the germline ends. CDR1 is MNHNS, CDR2 SASEGT, per germline.

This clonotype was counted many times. CDR3 coding DNA: TGTGCCAGCTCAGGTCAAAGGGAGACCCAGTACTTC. Protein: CASSGQRETQYF. V and J are TRBV18 and TRBJ2-5; D is uncertain. This CDR3 region has 12 residues. Germline CDR1 KGHSH, CDR2 LQKENI. V was cut by 5 bases and J by 5 bases, with 9 bases left in between.

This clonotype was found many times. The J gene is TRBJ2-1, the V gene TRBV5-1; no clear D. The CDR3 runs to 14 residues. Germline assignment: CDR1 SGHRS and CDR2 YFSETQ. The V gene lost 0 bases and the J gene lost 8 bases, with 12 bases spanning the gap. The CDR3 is CASSLAPSNDEQFF. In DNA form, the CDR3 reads TGCGCCAGCAGCTTGGCCCCATCGAATGATGAGCAGTTCTTC. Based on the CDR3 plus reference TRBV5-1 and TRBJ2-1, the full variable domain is KAGVTQTPRYLIKTRGQQVTLSCSPISGHRSVSWYQQTPGQGLQFLFEYFSETQRNKGNFPGRFSGRQFSNSRSEMNVSTLELGDSALYLCASSLAPSNDEQFFGPGTRLTVL.

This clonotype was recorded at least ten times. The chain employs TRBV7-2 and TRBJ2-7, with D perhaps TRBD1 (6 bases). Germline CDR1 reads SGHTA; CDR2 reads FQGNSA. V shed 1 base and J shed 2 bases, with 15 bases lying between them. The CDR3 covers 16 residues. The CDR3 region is CASSLEVRDKTYEQYF. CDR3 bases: TGTGCCAGCAGCTTAGAGGTCCGGGACAAGACCTACGAGCAGTACTTC.

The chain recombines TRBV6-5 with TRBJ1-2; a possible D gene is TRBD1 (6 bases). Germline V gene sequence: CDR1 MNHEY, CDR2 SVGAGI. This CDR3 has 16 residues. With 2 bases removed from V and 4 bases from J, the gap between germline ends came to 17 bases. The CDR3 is CASSYGAGGVVYGYTF. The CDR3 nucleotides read TGTGCCAGCAGTTACGGAGCGGGGGGCGTAGTCTATGGCTACACCTTC.